Only a few counts were recorded for the clone carrying this T cell receptor (beta chain). What it binds is unknown. This sample is part of a study of PD-1 blockade in classical Hodgkin lymphoma. The data were produced by immunoSEQ multiplex PCR, yet TCRdb's version contains in-frame clones alone and is incomplete. Here the sample spans about 41,000 clones, over 70% being singletons. The CDR3 runs to 13 residues. Trimming stripped 3 bases from V and 4 bases from J, with 8 bases between. CDR1 and CDR2 from the germline V gene are MNHEY and SMNVEV (reference sequence). Findings and limits, study-wide: Those achieving complete response showed baseline diversity like newly diagnosed patients. Excluded were patients who started nivolumab under 1 year after ASCT, a group that had lower diversity.

The patients all showed relapse after autologous stem cell transplantation, while their brentuximab vedotin exposure varied. Under best response, outcomes were complete response, partial response or progressive disease. J is TRBJ2-3 and V is TRBV27, with TRBD2 as a possible D gene (5 bases). The TCR was taken from a human donor with classical Hodgkin lymphoma. Sequencing used peripheral blood mononuclear cells (PBMCs), obtained at baseline. CDR3 protein: CASSFRRADTQYF. In DNA, the CDR3 is TGTGCCAGCAGTTTTAGGCGGGCAGATACGCAGTATTTT.